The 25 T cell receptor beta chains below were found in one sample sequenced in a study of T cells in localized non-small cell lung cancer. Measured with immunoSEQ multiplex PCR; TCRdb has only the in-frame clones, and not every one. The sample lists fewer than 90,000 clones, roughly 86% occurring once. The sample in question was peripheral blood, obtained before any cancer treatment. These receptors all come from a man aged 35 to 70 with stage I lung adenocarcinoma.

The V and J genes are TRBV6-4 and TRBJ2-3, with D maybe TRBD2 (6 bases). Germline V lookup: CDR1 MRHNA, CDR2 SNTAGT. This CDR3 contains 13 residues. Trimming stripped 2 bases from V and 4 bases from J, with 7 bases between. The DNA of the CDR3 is TGTGCCAGCAGTGACGGAGGGGCAGATACGCAGTATTTT. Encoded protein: CASSDGGADTQYF.

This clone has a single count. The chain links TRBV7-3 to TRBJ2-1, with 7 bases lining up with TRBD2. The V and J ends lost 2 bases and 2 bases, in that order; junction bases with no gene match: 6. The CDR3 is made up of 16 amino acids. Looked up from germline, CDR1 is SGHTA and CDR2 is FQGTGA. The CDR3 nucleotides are TGTGCCAGCAGCTTATACCCGGGGGGAACCTACAATGAGCAGTTCTTC. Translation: CASSLYPGGTYNEQFF.

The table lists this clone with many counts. DNA for the CDR3: TGTGCCAGCAGCTTAGCGATAGACAGGGGAAGCGTTAATTCACCCCTCCACTTT. Encoded protein: CASSLAIDRGSVNSPLHF. V usage is TRBV7-9 and J usage is TRBJ1-6; 8 nucleotides agree with TRBD1. Germline CDR1 reads SEHNR; CDR2 reads FQNEAQ (reference sequence). Germline trimming cut 0 bases from V and 6 bases from J; bases unmatched to any gene: 10. The CDR3 has 18 residues.

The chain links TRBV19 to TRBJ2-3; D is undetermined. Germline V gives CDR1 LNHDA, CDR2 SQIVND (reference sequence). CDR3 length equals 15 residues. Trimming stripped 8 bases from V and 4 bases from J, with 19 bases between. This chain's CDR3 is CASSADFEASDTQYF. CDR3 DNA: TGTGCCAGTTCCGCGGATTTTGAGGCCTCAGATACGCAGTATTTT.

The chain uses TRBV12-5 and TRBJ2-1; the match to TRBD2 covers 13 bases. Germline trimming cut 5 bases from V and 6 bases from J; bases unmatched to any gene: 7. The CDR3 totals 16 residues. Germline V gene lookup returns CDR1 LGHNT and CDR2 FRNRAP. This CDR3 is CASGPTGLAGINEQFF. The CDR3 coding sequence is TGTGCTAGTGGTCCGACGGGACTAGCGGGGATCAATGAGCAGTTCTTC. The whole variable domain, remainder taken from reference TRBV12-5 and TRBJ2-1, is DARVTQTPRHKVTEMGQEVTMRCQPILGHNTVFWYRQTMMQGLELLAYFRNRAPLDDSGMPKDRFSAEMPDATLATLKIQPSEPRDSAVYFCASGPTGLAGINEQFFGPGTRLTVL.

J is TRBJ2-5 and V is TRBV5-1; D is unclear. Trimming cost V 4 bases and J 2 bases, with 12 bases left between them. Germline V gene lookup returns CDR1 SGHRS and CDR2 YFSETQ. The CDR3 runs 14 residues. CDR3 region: CASSLLLQQETQYF. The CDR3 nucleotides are TGCGCCAGCAGCCTCCTACTACAACAAGAGACCCAGTACTTC.

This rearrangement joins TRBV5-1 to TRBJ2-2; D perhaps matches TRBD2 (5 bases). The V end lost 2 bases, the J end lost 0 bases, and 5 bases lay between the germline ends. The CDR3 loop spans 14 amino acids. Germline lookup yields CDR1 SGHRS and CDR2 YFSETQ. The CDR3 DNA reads TGCGCCAGCAGCTTCGGGGCGAACACCGGGGAGCTGTTTTTT. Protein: CASSFGANTGELFF.

CDR3 region: CASSPRTGAYNEQFF. The DNA of the CDR3 is TGTGCCAGTAGTCCCCGGACAGGAGCATACAATGAGCAGTTCTTC. This sequence joins TRBV19 and TRBJ2-1; the match to TRBD1 covers 7 bases. CDR3 length equals 15 residues. Germline-derived CDR1 and CDR2 are LNHDA and SQIVND (reference sequence). V trimming: 5 bases; J trimming: 4 bases; junction bases outside the gene matches: 8.

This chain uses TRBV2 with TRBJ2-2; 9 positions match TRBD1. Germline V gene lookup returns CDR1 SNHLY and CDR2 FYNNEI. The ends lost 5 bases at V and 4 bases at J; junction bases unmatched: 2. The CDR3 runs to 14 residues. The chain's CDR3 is CASSWDRATGELFF. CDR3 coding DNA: TGTGCCAGCAGTTGGGACAGGGCCACCGGGGAGCTGTTTTTT.

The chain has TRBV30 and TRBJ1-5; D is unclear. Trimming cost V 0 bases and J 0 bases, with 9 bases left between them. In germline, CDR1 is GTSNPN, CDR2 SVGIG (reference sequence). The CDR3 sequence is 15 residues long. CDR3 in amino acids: CAWSVLAGSNQPQHF. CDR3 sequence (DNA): TGTGCCTGGAGTGTACTAGCTGGTAGCAATCAGCCCCAGCATTTT.

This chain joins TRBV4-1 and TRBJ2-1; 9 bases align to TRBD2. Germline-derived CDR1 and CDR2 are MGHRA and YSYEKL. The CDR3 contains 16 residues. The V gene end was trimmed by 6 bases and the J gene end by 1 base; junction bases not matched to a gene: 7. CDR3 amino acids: CASSPVSGSSYNEQFF. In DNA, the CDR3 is TGCGCCAGCAGTCCCGTTAGCGGGAGTTCCTACAATGAGCAGTTCTTC.

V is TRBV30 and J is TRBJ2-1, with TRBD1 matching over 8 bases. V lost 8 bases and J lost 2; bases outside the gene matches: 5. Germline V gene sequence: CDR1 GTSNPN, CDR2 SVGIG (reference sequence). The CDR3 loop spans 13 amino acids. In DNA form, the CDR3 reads TGTGCCCGAAGACAGGGGCCCTACAATGAGCAGTTCTTC. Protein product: CARRQGPYNEQFF.

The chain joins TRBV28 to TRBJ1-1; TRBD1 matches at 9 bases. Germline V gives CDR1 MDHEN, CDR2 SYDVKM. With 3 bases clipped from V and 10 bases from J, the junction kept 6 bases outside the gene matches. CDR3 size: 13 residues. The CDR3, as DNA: TGTGCCAGCAGTTTGGGACAGGGCCTCAGAGCTTTCTTT. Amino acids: CASSLGQGLRAFF.

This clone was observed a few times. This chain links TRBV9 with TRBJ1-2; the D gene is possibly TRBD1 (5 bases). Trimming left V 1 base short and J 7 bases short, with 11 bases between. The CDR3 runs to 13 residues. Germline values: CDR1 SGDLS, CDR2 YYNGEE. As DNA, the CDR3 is TGTGCCAGCAGCGTACAAGGCGGGGGTGGCTACACCTTC. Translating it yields CASSVQGGGGYTF.

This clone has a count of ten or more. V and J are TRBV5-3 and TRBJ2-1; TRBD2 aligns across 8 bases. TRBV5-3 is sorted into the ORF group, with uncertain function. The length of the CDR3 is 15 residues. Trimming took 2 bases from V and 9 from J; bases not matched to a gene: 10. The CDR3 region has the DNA TGTGCCAGAAGCTTTAGGACTAGCTTAGCTGGTGAGCAGTTCTTC. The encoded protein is CARSFRTSLAGEQFF.

The CDR3 DNA follows: TGTGCCAGCAGTTTTATAAGGAACACTGAAGCTTTCTTT. It codes for CASSFIRNTEAFF. V is TRBV27 and J is TRBJ1-1, with no clear D. Germline CDR1 and CDR2: MNHEY and SMNVEV (reference sequence). The CDR3 sequence is 13 residues long. Trimming took 3 bases from V and 1 from J, leaving 6 bases between them.

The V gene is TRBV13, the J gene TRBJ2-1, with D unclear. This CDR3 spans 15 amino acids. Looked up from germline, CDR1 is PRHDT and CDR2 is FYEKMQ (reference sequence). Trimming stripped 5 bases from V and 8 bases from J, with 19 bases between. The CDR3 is CASSGQVSLSYEQFF. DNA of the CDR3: TGTGCCAGCAGCGGTCAGGTATCTTTAAGCTATGAGCAGTTCTTC.

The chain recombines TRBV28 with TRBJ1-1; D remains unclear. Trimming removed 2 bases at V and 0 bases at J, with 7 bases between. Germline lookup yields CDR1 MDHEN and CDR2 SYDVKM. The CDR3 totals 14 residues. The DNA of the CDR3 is TGTGCCAGCAGTTTAAGCAGCTTGAACACTGAAGCTTTCTTT. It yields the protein CASSLSSLNTEAFF.

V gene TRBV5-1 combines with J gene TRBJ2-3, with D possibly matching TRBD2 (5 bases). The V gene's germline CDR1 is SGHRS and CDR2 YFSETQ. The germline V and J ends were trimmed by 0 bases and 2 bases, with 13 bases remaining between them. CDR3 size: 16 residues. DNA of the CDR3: TGCGCCAGCAGCTTGGACGGAGGCCCTACCACAGATACGCAGTATTTT. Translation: CASSLDGGPTTDTQYF.

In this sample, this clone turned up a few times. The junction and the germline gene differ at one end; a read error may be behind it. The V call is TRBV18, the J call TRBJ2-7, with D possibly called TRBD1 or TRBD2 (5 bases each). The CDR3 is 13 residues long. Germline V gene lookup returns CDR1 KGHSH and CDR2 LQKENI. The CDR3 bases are TGTGCCAGCTCACCGGGGACCTCCGACGAGCAGTACTTC. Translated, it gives CASSPGTSDEQYF.

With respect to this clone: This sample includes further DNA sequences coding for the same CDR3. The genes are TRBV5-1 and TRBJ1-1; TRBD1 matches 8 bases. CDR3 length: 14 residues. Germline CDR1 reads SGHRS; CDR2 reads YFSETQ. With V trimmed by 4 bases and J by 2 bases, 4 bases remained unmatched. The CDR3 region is CASSPGQVNTEAFF. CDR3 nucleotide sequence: TGCGCCAGCAGCCCGGGACAGGTAAACACTGAAGCTTTCTTT.

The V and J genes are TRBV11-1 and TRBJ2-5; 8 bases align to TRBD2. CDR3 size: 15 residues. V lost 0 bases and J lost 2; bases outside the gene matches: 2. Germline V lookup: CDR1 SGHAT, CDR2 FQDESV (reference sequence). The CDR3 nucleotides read TGTGCCAGCAGCTTAGCGGCGGGGGGACAAGAGACCCAGTACTTC. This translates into CASSLAAGGQETQYF.

CDR3 region: CASSSWGQPFNYGYTF. CDR3 nucleotide sequence: TGTGCCAGTAGTAGTTGGGGACAGCCCTTTAACTATGGCTACACCTTC. V gene TRBV19 combines with J gene TRBJ1-2, with 7 bases aligning to TRBD1. Unmatched junction bases numbered 9, after V lost 4 bases and J lost 1 base. From germline, CDR1 is LNHDA and CDR2 SQIVND (reference sequence). The CDR3 spans 16 residues. Full variable domain (outside the CDR3, taken from reference TRBV19 and TRBJ1-2): DGGITQSPKYLFRKEGQNVTLSCEQNLNHDAMYWYRQDPGQGLRLIYYSQIVNDFQKGDIAEGYSVSREKKESFPLTVTSAQKNPTAFYLCASSSWGQPFNYGYTFGSGTRLTVV.

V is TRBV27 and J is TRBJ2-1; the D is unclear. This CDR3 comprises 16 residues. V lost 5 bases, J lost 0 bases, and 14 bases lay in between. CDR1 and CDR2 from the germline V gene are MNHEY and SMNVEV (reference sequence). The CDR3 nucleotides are TGTGCCAGCAGTCCTCCCGACCGAGGCTCCTACAATGAGCAGTTCTTC. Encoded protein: CASSPPDRGSYNEQFF.

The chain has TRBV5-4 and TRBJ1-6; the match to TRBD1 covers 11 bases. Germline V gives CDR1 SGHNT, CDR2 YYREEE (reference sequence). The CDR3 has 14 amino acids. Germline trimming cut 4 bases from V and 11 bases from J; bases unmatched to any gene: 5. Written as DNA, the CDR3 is TGTGCCAGCAGCATGGGACAGGGGGGTCCACCCCTCCACTTT. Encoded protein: CASSMGQGGPPLHF.